A selection of T cell receptor beta chains follows, all from one sample in a study of cytomegalovirus exposure and HLA in healthy donors. Sequencing was performed with immunoSEQ multiplex PCR; in TCRdb, only in-frame clones are kept and a portion is missing. The repertoire has about 90,000 clones, just under 90% of them found once; the top ten carry approximately 2.3%. The specimen was PBMCs. The source is a man between 18 and 29 years old in good health and CMV-seronegative. CDR3s include the opening cysteine and the closing phenylalanine or tryptophan. Each record gives: D gene, clone size, V gene, J gene, CDR3 DNA, CDR3 protein. D genes are given only for firm matches. Not all rows give a size; the values are once, few, many and, for expanded clones, a class.

>TRBD2|NA|TRBV27|TRBJ2-1
TGTGCCAGCAGTTCTATACTAGCGGGAGCAGGCAATGAGCAGTTCTTC
CASSSILAGAGNEQFF
>TRBD2|NA|TRBV4-1|TRBJ2-5
TGCGCCAGCAGCCAAGAAGTAACTAGCGGGACGGGGCGGGGAGGGACCCAGTACTTC
CASSQEVTSGTGRGGTQYF
>NA|few|TRBV5-4|TRBJ2-1
TGTGCCACCTCAAGGACAGACAATGAGCAGTTCTTC
CATSRTDNEQFF
>TRBD2|NA|TRBV11-1|TRBJ2-4
TGTGCCAGCAGCGGGACTAGCGGGTTAGCCAAAAACATTCAGTACTTC
CASSGTSGLAKNIQYF
>NA|NA|TRBV27|TRBJ2-7
TGTGCCAGCAGCGAAAACAGGGCTCACGAGCAGTACTTC
CASSENRAHEQYF
>NA|NA|TRBV29-1|TRBJ2-5
TGCAGCGCCCAGGGGACAGAGACCCAGTACTTC
CSAQGTETQYF
>NA|few|TRBV28|TRBJ1-1
TGTGCCAGCAGTTTAAGGGGGAACACTGAAGCTTTCTTT
CASSLRGNTEAFF
>NA|NA|TRBV9|TRBJ2-1
TGTGCCAGCAGCACAGACCCGGGATCCTACAATGAGCAGTTCTTC
CASSTDPGSYNEQFF
>TRBD1|NA|TRBV28|TRBJ1-1
TGTGCCAGCACGGGACAGGGGGCCCCGTGCCTCTTT
CASTGQGAPCLF
>NA|NA|TRBV18|TRBJ1-1
TGTGCCAGCTCACCTTTGCAGGGCAACACTGAAGCTTTCTTT
CASSPLQGNTEAFF
>NA|NA|TRBV28|TRBJ1-5
TGTGCCAGCAGTACACATAGATTCGGGGGATCGGGTCAGCCCCAGCATTTT
CASSTHRFGGSGQPQHF
>NA|NA|TRBV11-1|TRBJ2-2
TGTGCCAGCAGCTTCTGGGGGGCCGGGGAGCTGTTTTTT
CASSFWGAGELFF
>TRBD1|NA|TRBV15|TRBJ2-7
TGTGCCACCAGCAGGGGGACAGGGTTTTCCTACGAGCAGTACTTC
CATSRGTGFSYEQYF
>TRBD1|NA|TRBV28|TRBJ1-1
TGTGCCACCTGGACAGGGGGCGCAGTGGACACTGAAGCTTTCTTT
CATWTGGAVDTEAFF
>NA|NA|TRBV5-1|TRBJ2-1
TGCGCCAGCAGCTCCTATGGAGGTCCCTACAATGAGCAGTTCTTC
CASSSYGGPYNEQFF